The next 6 T cell receptor beta chains were all read from a single sample in a study of blood T cell repertoires in COVID-19. The data were produced by immunoSEQ multiplex PCR, yet TCRdb's version contains in-frame clones alone and is incomplete. Of 200,000 to 250,000 clones detected, 88% appear once; the ten largest clones hold 2.5% to 3%. Input material: peripheral blood. The receptors derive from a woman aged 55-75 years with acute or convalescent COVID-19.

The CDR3 region has the DNA TGTGCCAGCAGCGCGACCCCAGGGTTCGGGGCCAACGTCCTGACTTTC. This codes for CASSATPGFGANVLTF. The chain couples TRBV2 to TRBJ2-6, with D maybe TRBD1 (5 bases). Germline values: CDR1 SNHLY, CDR2 FYNNEI. The CDR3 has 16 amino acids. V dropped 6 bases and J dropped 4 bases, with 16 bases sitting between them.

V usage is TRBV30 and J usage is TRBJ2-7, with a weak D call TRBD2 (5 bases). This CDR3 is built from 15 residues. Germline assignment: CDR1 GTSNPN and CDR2 SVGIG (reference sequence). Trimming cost V 0 bases and J 0 bases, with 12 bases left between them. The CDR3 reads CAWSVGLTSSYEQYF. In nucleotides, the CDR3 is TGTGCCTGGAGTGTAGGCCTCACTAGCTCCTACGAGCAGTACTTC.

The chain recombines TRBV19 with TRBJ1-1, with 9 bases that match TRBD1. The CDR3 length is 14 residues. After removal of 6 bases from V and 4 bases from J, the junction contained 6 bases not matched to a gene. Germline CDR1 is LNHDA and CDR2 is SQIVND (reference sequence). The CDR3 DNA sequence: TGTGCCAGTAGGCACCGGACAGGGGCCACTGAAGCTTTCTTT. This translates into CASRHRTGATEAFF. Supplemented by reference TRBV19 and TRBJ1-1, the full variable domain reads DGGITQSPKYLFRKEGQNVTLSCEQNLNHDAMYWYRQDPGQGLRLIYYSQIVNDFQKGDIAEGYSVSREKKESFPLTVTSAQKNPTAFYLCASRHRTGATEAFFGQGTRLTVV.

This sequence joins TRBV30 and TRBJ1-1; 8 bases are a match to TRBD1. In germline, CDR1 is GTSNPN, CDR2 SVGIG (reference sequence). The CDR3 contains 12 residues. V shed 4 bases, J shed 11 bases, and the junction held 9 bases outside the gene matches. The CDR3 sequence is CAWNSGTGKAFF. Written as DNA, the CDR3 is TGTGCCTGGAATTCCGGGACAGGAAAGGCTTTCTTT.

The chain joins TRBV10-1 to TRBJ2-3; 7 nucleotides align to TRBD2. From germline, CDR1 is WNHNN and CDR2 SYGVQD (reference sequence). The CDR3 covers 15 residues. The ends lost 0 bases at V and 3 bases at J; junction bases unmatched: 3. CDR3 in DNA: TGCGCCAGCAGTGAGTCGAGACTAGCAACAGATACGCAGTATTTT. Translation: CASSESRLATDTQYF.

The V and J genes are TRBV19 and TRBJ2-3; D unclear. The CDR3 contains 14 residues. Germline V gives CDR1 LNHDA, CDR2 SQIVND (reference sequence). Trimming took 7 bases from V and 6 from J, leaving 17 bases between them. CDR3 loop: CASNGDISVDTQYF. The CDR3 DNA sequence: TGTGCCAGTAATGGAGATATATCTGTGGATACGCAGTATTTT.